This TCR beta chain is from a study of PD-L1 blockade in urothelial cancer. Study background: Prior chemotherapy regimens per patient numbered 0 to 3.

Every patient provided from 1 to 8 samples, collected pretreatment and on-treatment. Study conclusions and caveats: A below-median TCR clonality in blood before treatment predicted better survival. Tumor-associated clones in blood expanded more at 3 weeks in durable-benefit patients.

This CDR3 has 11 amino acids. The ends were cut back, 6 bases at V and 7 bases at J, with 7 bases in the middle. CDR1 MNHEY and CDR2 SVGAGI come from the germline V gene. The table came from immunoSEQ multiplex PCR; TCRdb's copy has only in-frame clones and leaves some out. The sample includes more than 45,000 clones, 60% to 85% of them seen just once. Of note for this clone: What it binds is unknown.

The chain recombines TRBV6-5 with TRBJ1-5; D unclear. The clonotype originates from a man aged 70-80 years with urothelial cancer. Sequenced material: PBMCs, taken around atezolizumab (anti-PD-L1) treatment. The CDR3 loop reads CASRREQPQHF. The DNA of the CDR3 is TGTGCCAGCAGAAGGGAGCAGCCCCAGCATTTT.